This T cell receptor (beta chain) was retrieved from a study of vaccination effects on CD4 cells after COVID-19. Study-wide background: The vaccine given was either BNT162b2 or mRNA-1273, in two doses. Study-wide results and limits: Pronounced clonal contraction occurred in clones induced by infection and by vaccine late after vaccination.

The table came from immunoSEQ multiplex PCR; TCRdb's copy has only in-frame clones and leaves some out. This table has tens of thousands of clones, approximately 70% appearing once. The ViraFEST assay expanded antigen-specific CD4+ T cells with viral peptide pools before sequencing. Cultured cells yielded isolated CD4+ T cells after 10 days. People in the vaccine group had not been infected with SARS-CoV-2 before, and their nucleocapsid antibodies were negative. Fresh IL-2-containing medium replaced half the medium on days 3 and 7. In regard to this clone: Its antigen is unknown.

Specimen: CD4+ T cells from PBMCs cultured with HCoV-NL63 spike peptides, collected before COVID-19 vaccination. The sequence came from a human donor who received a COVID-19 vaccine.

The CDR3 DNA reads as TGTGCCAGCAGCTTATACAGGGGCCGACTTCTCACAGATACGCAGTATTTT. This sequence encodes CASSLYRGRLLTDTQYF. V gene TRBV7-8 combines with J gene TRBJ2-3, with 7 bases lining up with TRBD1. Germline V lookup: CDR1 SGHVS, CDR2 FQNEAQ. CDR3 length equals 17 residues. V shed 2 bases, J shed 2 bases, and the junction held 10 bases outside the gene matches.